This TCR beta chain was recorded in a study of T cell responses to AZD1222 COVID-19 vaccine. Trimming cost V 0 bases and J 2 bases, with 7 bases left between them. Germline assignment: CDR1 GTSNPN and CDR2 SVGIG (reference sequence). The CDR3 totals 13 residues. Study-level results: Baseline serology detected seropositivity in only a handful of AZD1222 recipients.

As concerns this clone: Antigen specificity is unknown.

Profiling relied on immunoSEQ multiplex PCR, and the TCRdb table lists in-frame clones only, not all of them. The data contain roughly 80,000 clones, roughly 90% of them seen just once; the ten biggest clones take up around 1.5%. The sequencing used peripheral blood, collected 28 days after the second AZD1222 dose. The V and J genes are TRBV30 and TRBJ1-1; D is ambiguous. The source of this sequence is an adult who received the AZD1222 COVID-19 vaccine. The CDR3 nucleotides are TGTGCCTGGAGTGTAGGAGCCAACACTGAAGCTTTCTTT. Translating gives CAWSVGANTEAFF.